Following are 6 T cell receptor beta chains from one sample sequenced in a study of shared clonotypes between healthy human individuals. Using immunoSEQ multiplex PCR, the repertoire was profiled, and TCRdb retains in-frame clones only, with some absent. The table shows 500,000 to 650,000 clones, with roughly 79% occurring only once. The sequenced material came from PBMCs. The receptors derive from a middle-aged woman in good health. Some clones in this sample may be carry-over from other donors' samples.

The chain's CDR3 is CASSSNRGDGRQPQHF. Written as DNA, the CDR3 is TGTGCCAGCAGCTCCAACAGGGGAGACGGCAGGCAGCCCCAGCATTTT. This sequence joins TRBV11-2 and TRBJ1-5, with 7 bases fitting TRBD1. Germline V gene data show CDR1 as SGHAT and CDR2 as FQNNGV. The CDR3 is 16 residues long. J gave up 7 bases and V 4 bases, and 13 bases lay outside the gene matches.

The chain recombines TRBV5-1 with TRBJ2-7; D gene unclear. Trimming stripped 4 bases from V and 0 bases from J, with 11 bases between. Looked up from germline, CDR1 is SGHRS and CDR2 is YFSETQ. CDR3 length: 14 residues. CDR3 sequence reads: CASSPELSSYEQYF. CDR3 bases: TGCGCCAGCAGCCCCGAATTAAGCTCCTACGAGCAGTACTTC.

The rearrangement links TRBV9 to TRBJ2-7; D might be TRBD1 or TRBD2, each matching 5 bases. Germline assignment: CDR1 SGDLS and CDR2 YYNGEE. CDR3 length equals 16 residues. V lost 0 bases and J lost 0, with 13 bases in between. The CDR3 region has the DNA TGTGCCAGCAGCGTAGCAAGGGACGGTGACTCCTACGAGCAGTACTTC. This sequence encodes CASSVARDGDSYEQYF.

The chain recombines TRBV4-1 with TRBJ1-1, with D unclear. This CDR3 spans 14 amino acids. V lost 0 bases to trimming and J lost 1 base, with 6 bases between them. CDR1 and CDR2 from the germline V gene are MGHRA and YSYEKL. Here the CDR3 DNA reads TGCGCCAGCAGCCAAGAACTGCGGAACACTGAAGCTTTCTTT. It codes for CASSQELRNTEAFF.

CDR3 protein: CASTGRSGNTIYF. Written as DNA, the CDR3 is TGTGCCAGTACGGGCCGCTCTGGAAACACCATATATTTT. The rearrangement uses TRBV19 and TRBJ1-3; D is unclear. This CDR3 has 13 amino acids. The germline gives CDR1 LNHDA, CDR2 SQIVND (reference sequence). Trimming removed 7 bases at V and 0 bases at J, with 7 bases between.

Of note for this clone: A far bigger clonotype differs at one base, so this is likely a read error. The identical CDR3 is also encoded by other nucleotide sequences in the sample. CDR3 nucleotide sequence: TGTGCCTGGAGTGTTGGGAGGAACACTGAGGCTTTCTTT. This translates into CAWSVGRNTEAFF. This sequence joins TRBV30 and TRBJ1-1; D is undetermined. The CDR3 covers 13 residues. In germline, CDR1 is GTSNPN, CDR2 SVGIG (reference sequence).